This T cell receptor (beta chain) was sequenced in a study of beta chain features in type 1 diabetes. Study findings and constraints: TCRB CDR3 length was moderately but significantly reduced in all four CD4+ subsets of Type 1 diabetes patients. Researchers reported that naive, central memory and Treg TCRB repertoires appeared more similar in patients than in healthy donors.

Sorted cells reached over 95% purity in every population. Germline CDR1 is SGHRS and CDR2 is YFSETQ. Trimming cost V 4 bases and J 7 bases; bases outside gene matches: 7. The CDR3 covers 15 residues. Of the isolated RNA, all was reverse transcribed, and so the sequenced material was expressed TCRB transcripts. Reads from naive, central memory and regulatory T cell samples averaged approximately 3.4 million. Here immunoSEQ multiplex PCR was the method, and the copy in TCRdb shows in-frame clones only, minus some. The data show around 710,000 clones, with around an eighth seen just once and around 0.12% held by the top ten. Turning to this clone: Its specificity is unknown.

This clonotype was obtained from a man in his thirties or forties with type 1 diabetes. Sequences were obtained from naive CD4+ T cells from blood. The chain recombines TRBV5-1 with TRBJ1-6, with 8 bases lining up with TRBD1. DNA of the CDR3: TGCGCCAGCAGCGGGAGGACAGGGCAAAATTCACCCCTCCACTTT. It yields the protein CASSGRTGQNSPLHF.